This T cell receptor (beta chain) was recorded in a study of blood T cell repertoires in COVID-19 (TCRdb year 2020). About the full investigation: Samples covering the acute and convalescent phases of COVID-19 were provided by collaborators in the United States, Italy and Spain. The material from the prospective study consisted of cDNA or gDNA derived from T cells, B-cell-depleted T cells, or PBMCs. The dataset comprised deeply sampled blood TCRbeta repertoires from subjects exposed to, actively infected with, or recovered from COVID-19. A freely available public database, intended as a resource for researchers studying the immune response to SARS-CoV-2, is where the repertoires were released. Samples were obtained from the ongoing ImmuneRACE study (first 160 participants) and from 1,254 subjects provided by 6 global collaborators. The sample metadata nearly always contained a de-identified subject ID, COVID-19 status, age in years and sex. Where available, HLA class I and class II types were taken from metadata supplied by the sample provider and were not determined by assay-based typing. The investigation overall reported the following: The amount of clinical and demographic metadata varied by source and participant and was provided uncurated.

TCRbeta CDR3 regions were amplified from genomic DNA using the immunoSEQ Assay, a bias-controlled multiplex PCR. Per the authors' processing: The number of nucleated cells in each sample was estimated by amplification of reference gene primers within the assay. To quantify the absolute abundance of each unique TCRbeta CDR3 rearrangement, sequence reads were collapsed and filtered. For each sample, productive Simpson clonality was calculated as the square root of Simpson's diversity index across productive rearrangements. TCRdb carries this immuneACCESS record with in-frame sequences only. Its versions omit some clonotypes, under half of them owing to an unresolved V gene in the studies checked, with the rest unexplained. The DNA gave D and trimming, while V, J and clone size come from that table. The sample table holds 300,000 to 450,000 clones, of which more than 70% were seen once. The top ten clones comprise approximately 1.3% of the sample.

Concerning this clone: The specificity of this receptor is unknown. It has no much larger one-base neighbor in the sample; base qualities were not kept.

Participants in the prospective study were enrolled through a virtual design, were aged about 18 to 89 years, and lived in some 24 United States geographic areas. Cohort assignment in the prospective study relied on participant-reported clinical history from a screening survey and a study questionnaire. Recovered participants in ImmuneRACE Cohort 3 were defined as having two consecutive negative NP/OP PCR tests, clearance from a healthcare professional, or resolution of symptoms. In the prospective study, whole blood, serum and a nasopharyngeal or oropharyngeal swab were collected from each participant by mobile phlebotomists. Additional blood draws and questionnaires over a 2-month period could optionally be provided by prospective study participants. Before DNA extraction, blood samples from the prospective study were shipped at room temperature or frozen. The germline V end is reduced by 5 bases and the J end by 5 bases; junction bases left unmatched: 9. Looking up the germline V gene yields CDR1 SNHLY and CDR2 FYNNEI. The CDR3 runs 16 amino acids, cysteine and phenylalanine included. Just CDR3 DNA is preserved here, 48 bases in frame from base 1.

This TCR was recovered from a young man who had recovered from COVID-19. The specimen was PBMCs or T cells enriched from blood (not recorded which). The chain uses TRBV2 and TRBJ2-1; TRBD2 matches 10 bases in the middle. The nucleotide sequence reads as follows: TGTGCCAGCAGTCCCAGACTAGCGGGCCTCGACAATGAGCAGTTCTTC. It translates to CASSPRLAGLDNEQFF.